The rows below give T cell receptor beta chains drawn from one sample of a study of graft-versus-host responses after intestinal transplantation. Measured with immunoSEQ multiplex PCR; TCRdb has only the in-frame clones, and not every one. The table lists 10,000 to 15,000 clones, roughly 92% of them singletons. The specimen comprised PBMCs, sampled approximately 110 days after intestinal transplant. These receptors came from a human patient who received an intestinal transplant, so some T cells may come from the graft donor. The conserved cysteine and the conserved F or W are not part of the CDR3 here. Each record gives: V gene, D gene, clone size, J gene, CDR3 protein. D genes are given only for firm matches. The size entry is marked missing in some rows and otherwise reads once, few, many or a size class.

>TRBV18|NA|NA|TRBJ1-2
ASSPKTGKANYGYT
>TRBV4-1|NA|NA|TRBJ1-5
ASSHPEDGHSNQPQH
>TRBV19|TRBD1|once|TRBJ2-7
ASSRGNRGRGSYEQY
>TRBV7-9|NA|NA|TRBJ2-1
ASSLVAVNEQF
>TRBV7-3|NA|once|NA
ASSPRGRSYEQY
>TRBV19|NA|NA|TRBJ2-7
ASSIASFYEQY
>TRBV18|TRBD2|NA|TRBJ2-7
ASSPLLLAGERNEQY
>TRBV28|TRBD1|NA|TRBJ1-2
ASSRGQGYGYT
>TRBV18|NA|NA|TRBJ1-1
ASSNRENTEAF
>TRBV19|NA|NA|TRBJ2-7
ASSIGPIRYGYEQY
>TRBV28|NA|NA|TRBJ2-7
ASSFDSNRGTYEQY
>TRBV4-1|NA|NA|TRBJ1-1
ASSLTVNTEAF
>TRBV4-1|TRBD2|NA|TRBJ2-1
ASSQPLAGAKYNEQF
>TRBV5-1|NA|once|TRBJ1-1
ASSLGFRVDGSMNTEAF
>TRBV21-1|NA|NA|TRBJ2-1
ASSKGRARQF
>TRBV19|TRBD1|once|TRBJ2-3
ASSIVSDRGTDTQY
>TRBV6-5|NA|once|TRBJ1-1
ASSYRGGLNTEAF
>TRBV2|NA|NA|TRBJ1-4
ASSEMVGGWEKLF
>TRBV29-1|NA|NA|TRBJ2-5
SVDHWQADQETQY
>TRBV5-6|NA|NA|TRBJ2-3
ASSLPGLASPDTQY
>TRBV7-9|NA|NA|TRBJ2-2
ASSLAGGTGELF
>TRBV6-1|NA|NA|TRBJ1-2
ASSELVNRYGYT
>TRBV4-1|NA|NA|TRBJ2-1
ASSQDPPLVALYNEQF
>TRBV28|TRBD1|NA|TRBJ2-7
ASSTTGETYEQY
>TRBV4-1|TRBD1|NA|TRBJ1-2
ASSQERTGAAYGYT
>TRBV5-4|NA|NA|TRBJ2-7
ASRNQGTDGYEQY
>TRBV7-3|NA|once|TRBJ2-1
ASSPGTYNEQF
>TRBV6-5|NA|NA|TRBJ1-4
ASSIRRQTDKKLF
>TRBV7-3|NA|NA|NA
ASSLPPLSTGTTYEQY
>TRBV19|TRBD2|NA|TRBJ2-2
ASSIPGGSHTGELF
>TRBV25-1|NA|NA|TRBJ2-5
ASSEERVVQETQY
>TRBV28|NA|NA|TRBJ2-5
ASSPGWGQY
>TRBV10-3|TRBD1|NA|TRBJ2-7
AISAGTGTISYEQY
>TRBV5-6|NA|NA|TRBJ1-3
ASSFLLEFGSSGNTIY
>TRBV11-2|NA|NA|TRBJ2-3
ASSLAGPVMDTQY
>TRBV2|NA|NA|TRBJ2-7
ASSVRAPYEQY